This T cell receptor (beta chain) originates from a study of blood T cell repertoires in COVID-19 (dated by TCRdb to about 2020). The study in broad terms: The collaborator samples originated in the United States, Italy and Spain and spanned the acute and convalescent phases of COVID-19. Where HLA class I and class II types were available, the types were taken from metadata supplied by the sample provider, not from assay-based typing. Samples were obtained from the ongoing ImmuneRACE study (first 160 participants) and from 1,000 to 1,500 subjects provided by 6 global collaborators. Subjects who had been exposed to COVID-19, were actively infected with it, or had recovered from it provided the deeply sampled blood TCRbeta repertoires that made up the dataset. The prospective study material was composed of cDNA or gDNA derived from T cells, B-cell-depleted T cells, or PBMCs. The repertoires were made available in a free public database intended to serve as a resource for research on the immune response to SARS-CoV-2. A de-identified subject ID, COVID-19 status, age in years and sex were almost always included in the sample metadata.

Study-level results and caveats: The quantity of clinical and demographic metadata differed by source and by participant and was supplied without curation.

This clone was seen only once. The antigen this receptor binds is unknown. One base away there is no much larger clone; base qualities are not given. Each collaborating institution followed its own protocols to collect whole blood in K2EDTA tubes. For TCRbeta analysis, collaborators shipped samples in one of three forms: frozen whole blood, isolated PBMCs, or DNA extracted from either of those sample types. A distance of 9 bases separates the germline ends of V and J, which lose 4 bases and 2 bases respectively. In the germline V gene (reference sequence), CDR1 corresponds to LGHDT and CDR2 to YNNKEL. The cysteine opens and the phenylalanine closes a CDR3 of 13 amino acids. Here the CDR3 DNA is all that survives: 39 bases in frame from base 1. TCRbeta CDR3 regions were amplified from genomic DNA by means of the immunoSEQ Assay, a bias-controlled multiplex PCR. On the study's bioinformatics: The number of nucleated cells in each sample was estimated by amplification of reference gene primers within the assay. To quantify the absolute abundance of each unique TCRbeta CDR3 rearrangement, sequence reads were collapsed and filtered. For each sample, productive Simpson clonality was calculated by taking the square root of Simpson's diversity index across productive rearrangements. In TCRdb, the immuneACCESS table is reduced to in-frame sequences with V and J assigned. These tables do not hold every clone; where another copy was compared, an unresolved V gene accounts for under half, and the others remain unexplained. The V and J calls and clone size are taken from that table; D and trimming were inferred from the DNA. The sample records about 150,000 clones, approximately 86% of which are singletons. Together, the top ten hold roughly 7% of the sample.

The rearranged segments are TRBV3-1 (or the pseudogene TRBV3-2) and TRBJ2-7, with the D gene too uncertain to name. The sequenced sample consisted of peripheral blood. This sequence was found in a man aged 50-60 years with active or convalescent COVID-19. The CDR3 sequence is CASSRTKAYEQYF. The DNA is as follows: TGTGCCAGCAGCCGCACTAAGGCCTACGAGCAGTACTTC.